This is a list of T cell receptor beta chains from one sample in a study of blood T cell repertoires in COVID-19. Generated by immunoSEQ multiplex PCR, the TCRdb table keeps only in-frame clones and is missing some. The sample carries 200,000 to 250,000 clones, more than 75% recorded once. Sequencing was performed on peripheral blood. Source of these receptors: an older man with acute or convalescent COVID-19. The CDR3 runs from the conserved cysteine through the conserved F or W. Each record gives: V gene, J gene, D gene, clone size, CDR3 protein, CDR3 DNA. A D gene is named only where the DNA matches it firmly. Clone sizes are given selectively: once, few, many, or a class where the clone is expanded.

TRBV6-5	TRBJ1-2	-	few	CASSYAWEALNGYTF	TGTGCCAGCAGTTACGCTTGGGAGGCTCTGAATGGCTACACCTTC
TRBV7-9	TRBJ2-1	-	-	CASSPRLLGSYNEQFF	TGTGCCAGCAGCCCCCGACTTCTTGGGTCCTACAATGAGCAGTTCTTC
TRBV5-1	TRBJ2-5	-	few	CASSSRLATKEETQYF	TGCGCCAGCAGCTCCCGGCTAGCGACAAAGGAAGAGACCCAGTACTTC
TRBV11-2	TRBJ1-3	TRBD1	-	CASSPHPTGPISGNTIYF	TGTGCCAGCAGCCCGCACCCGACAGGGCCAATCTCTGGAAACACCATATATTTT
TRBV29-1	TRBJ1-2	-	-	CSVVGDSFYGYTF	TGCAGCGTTGTGGGTGACTCCTTTTATGGCTACACCTTC
TRBV11-2	TRBJ2-1	TRBD2	-	CATTGGESYNEQFF	TGTGCCACCACTGGGGGGGAATCCTACAATGAGCAGTTCTTC
TRBV9	TRBJ1-2	TRBD1	-	CASSVDQGGGYTF	TGTGCCAGCAGCGTTGACCAGGGGGGCGGCTACACCTTC
TRBV19	TRBJ2-2	-	-	CASTQDSSTGELFF	TGTGCCAGTACCCAGGACAGTTCGACCGGGGAGCTGTTTTTT
TRBV5-1	TRBJ2-5	TRBD2	-	CASSPSGGVRETQYF	TGCGCCAGCAGCCCTAGCGGGGGGGTTCGGGAGACCCAGTACTTC
TRBV5-1	TRBJ2-1	-	-	CASSLDGSGLKKQFF	TGCGCCAGCAGCTTGGATGGTAGCGGCCTCAAGAAGCAGTTCTTC
TRBV6-1	TRBJ2-7	-	-	CASSEGRGLFYEQYF	TGTGCCAGCAGTGAGGGCAGGGGATTATTCTACGAGCAGTACTTC
TRBV19	TRBJ1-5	TRBD1	-	CASSPRDRGLRNQPQHF	TGTGCCAGTAGTCCCCGGGACAGGGGATTGAGGAATCAGCCCCAGCATTTT
TRBV19	TRBJ1-5	-	-	CASSIRGFQPQHF	TGTGCCAGTAGTATTAGGGGTTTTCAGCCCCAGCATTTT
TRBV6-4	TRBJ2-2	TRBD1	-	CAVKPDRVTGELFF	TGTGCCGTCAAACCCGACAGGGTCACCGGGGAGCTGTTTTTT
TRBV28	TRBJ1-2	TRBD1	-	CASSPLDREDYGYTF	TGTGCCAGCAGTCCGCTCGACAGGGAAGACTATGGCTACACCTTC
TRBV11-2	TRBJ1-4	-	-	CASSLSGGKNEKLFF	TGTGCCAGCAGCTTGTCAGGCGGGAAGAATGAAAAACTGTTTTTT
TRBV5-1	TRBJ2-3	TRBD2	-	CASSLGLAGDPTDTQYF	TGCGCCAGCAGCTTGGGGTTAGCGGGGGATCCCACAGATACGCAGTATTTT
TRBV3-1/TRBV3-2	TRBJ2-2	-	-	CASSQSNTGELFF	TGTGCCAGCAGCCAATCAAACACCGGGGAGCTGTTTTTT
TRBV6-5	TRBJ2-1	-	-	CASSQPRGMQFF	TGTGCCAGCAGTCAACCTCGGGGTATGCAGTTCTTC
TRBV29-1	TRBJ1-4	TRBD1	few	CSVGGRGRNNEKLFF	TGCAGCGTTGGTGGCAGGGGGCGAAATAATGAAAAACTGTTTTTT
TRBV19	TRBJ1-2	TRBD1	-	CASSQTGGDIHGYTF	TGTGCCAGTAGCCAGACAGGGGGCGATATCCATGGCTACACCTTC
TRBV29-1	TRBJ1-1	-	-	CSVAPRGFNTEAFF	TGCAGCGTTGCCCCCAGGGGCTTTAACACTGAAGCTTTCTTT
TRBV18	TRBJ1-4	-	-	CASSRGQGEKLFF	TGTGCCAGCTCACGGGGTCAGGGGGAAAAACTGTTTTTT
TRBV19	TRBJ2-6	-	-	CASSTRPGSGANVLTF	TGTGCCAGTAGTACCCGCCCGGGCTCTGGGGCCAACGTCCTGACTTTC
TRBV28	TRBJ1-5	-	-	CASGTQSNQPQHF	TGTGCCAGCGGAACACAGAGCAATCAGCCCCAGCATTTT
TRBV11-3	TRBJ2-1	-	once	CASSLGRRGGREQFF	TGTGCCAGCAGCTTGGGGCGGAGGGGGGGCCGTGAGCAGTTCTTC